Below, 26 T cell receptor beta chains from the same sample are listed, as sequenced in a study of Graves' ophthalmopathy and Graves' hyperthyroidism. Transcripts of RNA were the source for amplifying TCR beta CDR3 regions. Second-round multiplex PCR followed a first-round RT-PCR using HTBI primers. TCRdb redid the calling of the multiplex PCR reads with MiXCR, one entry per CDR3 protein. The sample consists of hundreds of thousands of distinct CDR3 sequences, roughly 50% of them appearing once. The sample was peripheral blood. The source of these receptors is an adult man with Graves' ophthalmopathy.

The rearrangement links TRBV24-1 to TRBJ2-7, with TRBD2 matching over 7 bases. The CDR3 sequence is 17 residues long. V was pared by 4 bases and J by 5 bases, with 16 bases of the junction left unmatched. Germline CDR1 reads KGHDR; CDR2 reads SFDVKD. In DNA, the CDR3 is TGTGCCACCAGTGAATCGAGCACCAGCCCTAGCGGCAACGAGCAGTACTTC. Its translation is CATSESSTSPSGNEQYF.

J is TRBJ2-5 and V is TRBV29-1; the D is unclear. The J call may be wrong; the DNA end is better matched by TRBJ2-1. Germline lookup yields CDR1 SQVTM and CDR2 ANQGSEA. The length of the CDR3 is 12 residues. The CDR3 region is CSVEYPYNEQFF. The DNA of the CDR3 is TGCAGCGTTGAGTATCCCTACAATGAGCAGTTCTTC.

The chain uses TRBV10-1 and TRBJ1-1; D remains unclear. Looked up from germline, CDR1 is WNHNN and CDR2 is SYGVQD (reference sequence). The V and J ends lost 3 bases and 3 bases respectively, with 14 bases between them. The CDR3 totals 15 residues. CDR3 loop: CASSDGGFRDTEAFF. CDR3 in DNA: TGCGCCAGCAGTGATGGTGGTTTTCGGGACACTGAAGCTTTCTTT.

The V gene is TRBV19, the J gene TRBJ1-5, with 7 nucleotides matching TRBD1. This CDR3 has 15 amino acids. The V segment lost 7 bases and the J segment 6 bases; nucleotides outside the gene matches: 12. Germline CDR1 LNHDA, CDR2 SQIVND (reference sequence). DNA for the CDR3: TGTGCCAGTAAGTTAGGTGACAGGGACGGTCAGCCCCAGCATTTT. It specifies CASKLGDRDGQPQHF.

This clonotype showed up just a few times. The gene calls are TRBV20-1 and TRBJ2-7; 7 positions agree with TRBD1. Germline CDR1 DFQATT, CDR2 SNEGSKA (reference sequence). The trim removed 1 base at V and 3 bases at J, leaving 6 bases unmatched. The CDR3 runs to 14 residues. CDR3 in DNA: TGCAGTGCTAGAGGGAGGACAGGACACTACGAGCAGTACTTC. Amino acid sequence: CSARGRTGHYEQYF.

On this clonotype: At one end the junction does not follow the germline gene, possibly because of a read error. The CDR3 region is CAGSFSTGSNTDAFF. The CDR3 DNA follows: TGTGCCGGCAGCTTCTCTACAGGGTCGAACACTGACGCTTTCTTT. V and J are TRBV7-8 and TRBJ1-1; possible D gene TRBD1, 6 bases. This CDR3 region has 15 residues. The germline gives CDR1 SGHVS, CDR2 FQNEAQ.

The V and J genes are TRBV15 and TRBJ2-7; TRBD1 is a possible D gene (6 bases). V lost 5 bases and J 7 bases, leaving 21 bases between the germline ends. The germline V gene has CDR1 LNHNV and CDR2 YYDKDF (reference sequence). The CDR3 has 15 residues. The CDR3 loop reads CATSPTYRDGDEQYF. The CDR3 nucleotides are TGTGCCACCAGCCCGACTTACAGGGATGGTGATGAGCAGTACTTC.

This clonotype has a single count. This sequence joins TRBV12-3 or TRBV12-4 and TRBJ2-7; D is unresolved. This CDR3 has 13 residues. V gave up 6 bases and J gave up 2 bases, with 11 bases separating them. The CDR3 spells CASSELSTYEQYF. CDR3 in DNA: TGTGCCAGCAGCGAACTCTCCACCTACGAGCAGTACTTC.

The chain employs TRBV29-1 and TRBJ1-1; maybe TRBD1 (6 bases). Germline values: CDR1 SQVTM, CDR2 ANQGSEA. The CDR3 contains 14 residues. V dropped 3 bases and J dropped 5 bases, with 16 bases sitting between them. The CDR3 protein is CSVESTPGETEAFF. For the CDR3, the DNA is TGCAGCGTTGAGTCGACTCCAGGGGAGACTGAAGCTTTCTTT.

V usage is TRBV19 and J usage is TRBJ2-6; TRBD1 agrees at 7 bases. The CDR3 runs to 14 residues. The germline gives CDR1 LNHDA, CDR2 SQIVND (reference sequence). Unmatched junction bases numbered 4, after V lost 5 bases and J lost 6 bases. CDR3 loop: CASSVTGEANVLTF. CDR3 DNA sequence: TGTGCCAGTAGTGTCACAGGGGAGGCCAACGTCCTGACTTTC.

In its sample, this clonotype was seen a few times. The rearrangement joins TRBV6-5 to TRBJ2-7; D not certain. The CDR3 consists of 13 residues. Trimming removed 5 bases at V and 0 bases at J, with 8 bases between. In germline, CDR1 is MNHEY, CDR2 SVGAGI. The CDR3 here is CASSRGASYEQYF. The CDR3 DNA sequence: TGTGCCAGCAGTCGAGGAGCCTCCTACGAGCAGTACTTC.

The V call is TRBV20-1, the J call TRBJ1-2; D ambiguous. V lost 1 base to trimming and J lost 2 bases, with 11 bases between them. The CDR3 consists of 14 residues. Germline loops: CDR1 DFQATT, CDR2 SNEGSKA (reference sequence). Written as DNA, the CDR3 is TGCAGTGCTAGAGCTGGGATTTTAAACTATGGCTACACCTTC. Translation: CSARAGILNYGYTF.

This clonotype showed up just once. The V gene is TRBV14, the J gene TRBJ1-6; unclear D gene. The germline V gene has CDR1 SGHDN and CDR2 FVKESK. Trimming shortened V by 0 bases and J by 0 bases, and 9 bases separated the two germline ends. There are 17 residues in the CDR3. CDR3 sequence: CASSQERTFSYNSPLHF. CDR3 nucleotides: TGTGCCAGCAGCCAAGAAAGAACCTTCTCCTATAATTCACCCCTCCACTTT.

This CDR3 is CATSENRGETQYF. The CDR3 DNA follows: TGTGCCACCTCAGAGAACAGGGGAGAGACCCAGTACTTC. This chain uses TRBV12-3 or TRBV12-4 with TRBJ2-5; 7 positions agree with TRBD1. J gave up 4 bases and V 10 bases, and 9 bases lay outside the gene matches. The CDR3 has 13 residues.

The chain recombines TRBV20-1 with TRBJ2-7; 10 bases line up with TRBD1. The V gene's germline CDR1 is DFQATT and CDR2 SNEGSKA (reference sequence). J lost 6 bases, V lost 1 base, and 6 bases had no gene match. The CDR3 is made up of 14 amino acids. The CDR3 bases are TGCAGTGCTAGAGGTTGGGACAGGGGAGTCGAGCAGTACTTC. Its translation is CSARGWDRGVEQYF.

On this clonotype itself: A much bigger clone sits one base away, suggesting this may be a read error. This chain connects TRBV7-2 to TRBJ1-5; D gene ambiguous. The CDR3 has 13 residues. The ends were cut back, 8 bases at V and 3 bases at J, with 11 bases in the middle. Germline CDR1 is SGHTA and CDR2 is FQGNSA. DNA for the CDR3: TGTGCCAGCGGCTCGGTCAACAATCAGCCCCAGCATTTT. Protein sequence: CASGSVNNQPQHF.

Here the CDR3 reads CASSYAEREYGQPQHF. CDR3 DNA sequence: TGTGCCAGCAGTTACGCCGAAAGGGAATACGGGCAGCCCCAGCATTTT. The chain links TRBV6-1 to TRBJ1-5; D ambiguous. Trimming cost V 5 bases and J 7 bases, with 21 bases left between them. The CDR3 length is 16 residues. Germline values: CDR1 MNHNS, CDR2 SASEGT.

There are a few counts of this clonotype. V gene TRBV14 combines with J gene TRBJ1-1; D gene unclear. V shed 1 base and J shed 7 bases, with 10 bases lying between them. From germline, CDR1 is SGHDN and CDR2 FVKESK. CDR3 length: 13 residues. The CDR3 spells CASSQATLGEAFF. The CDR3 DNA reads as TGTGCCAGCAGCCAAGCAACCCTGGGTGAAGCTTTCTTT. Full variable domain (rest looked up from reference TRBV14 and TRBJ1-1): EAGVTQFPSHSVIEKGQTVTLRCDPISGHDNLYWYRRVMGKEIKFLLHFVKESKQDESGMPNNRFLAERTGGTYSTLKVQPAELEDSGVYFCASSQATLGEAFFGQGTRLTVV.

The V call is TRBV2, the J call TRBJ1-3, with D uncertain. V was shortened by 6 bases and J by 0 bases, with 15 bases between the two germline ends. Germline V lookup: CDR1 SNHLY, CDR2 FYNNEI. CDR3 length equals 16 residues. The CDR3 is CASRPGGSSSGNTIYF. The CDR3, as DNA: TGTGCCAGCAGGCCGGGAGGGTCGAGCTCTGGAAACACCATATATTTT.

The chain employs TRBV29-1 and TRBJ1-5; D is possibly TRBD1 (5 bases). Trimming shortened V by 7 bases and J by 2 bases, and 12 bases separated the two germline ends. Per the germline V gene, CDR1 is SQVTM and CDR2 is ANQGSEA. The CDR3 spans 13 residues. The chain's CDR3 is CSATLGGNQPQHF. As DNA, the CDR3 is TGCAGCGCCACCTTGGGGGGCAATCAGCCCCAGCATTTT.

This clonotype was counted at least ten times. This chain links TRBV29-1 with TRBJ2-2, with D tentatively TRBD1 (6 bases). The CDR3 contains 13 residues. CDR1 SQVTM and CDR2 ANQGSEA come from the germline V gene. Trimming stripped 8 bases from V and 0 bases from J, with 10 bases between. CDR3 region: CSIHRANTGELFF. CDR3 nucleotides: TGCAGCATACACAGGGCGAACACCGGGGAGCTGTTTTTT.

The chain employs TRBV6-1 and TRBJ2-5; D is undetermined. Trimming pared 0 bases from V and 4 bases from J, leaving 15 bases between. CDR3 length: 16 residues. CDR1 MNHNS and CDR2 SASEGT come from the germline V gene. CDR3 nucleotides: TGTGCCAGCAGTGAAGCGCTCGGGCCGCCAAGAGAGACCCAGTACTTC. Encoded protein: CASSEALGPPRETQYF.

This clonotype was counted at least ten times. The rearrangement uses TRBV29-1 and TRBJ2-6; D is unresolved. Germline assignment: CDR1 SQVTM and CDR2 ANQGSEA. The CDR3 has 13 residues. The ends were cut back, 6 bases at V and 1 base at J, with 7 bases in the middle. CDR3: CSVSSSGANVLTF. Here the CDR3 DNA reads TGCAGCGTATCTTCGTCTGGGGCCAACGTCCTGACTTTC.

The chain employs TRBV6-5 and TRBJ2-6, with a possible D match to TRBD1 (5 bases). The CDR3 has 17 residues. The germline CDR1 and CDR2 sequences are MNHEY and SVGAGI. Trimming shortened V by 5 bases and J by 0 bases, and 14 bases separated the two germline ends. The CDR3 spells CASSPRQRSSGANVLTF. The DNA of the CDR3 is TGTGCCAGCAGTCCTCGACAGCGAAGCTCTGGGGCCAACGTCCTGACTTTC.

This clonotype occurred many times. This chain connects TRBV14 to TRBJ1-3, with D unclear. There are 15 residues in the CDR3. Germline CDR1 is SGHDN and CDR2 is FVKESK. V lost 3 bases and J 1 base, leaving 10 bases between the germline ends. CDR3: CASSHKNHSGNTIYF. CDR3 nucleotide sequence: TGTGCCAGCAGCCACAAAAACCATTCTGGAAACACCATATATTTT. The entire variable domain, with the rest obtained from reference TRBV14 and TRBJ1-3, is as follows: EAGVTQFPSHSVIEKGQTVTLRCDPISGHDNLYWYRRVMGKEIKFLLHFVKESKQDESGMPNNRFLAERTGGTYSTLKVQPAELEDSGVYFCASSHKNHSGNTIYFGEGSWLTVV.

The chain combines TRBV5-1 with TRBJ1-2; no clear D gene. CDR1 SGHRS and CDR2 YFSETQ come from the germline V gene. The V and J ends lost 1 base and 4 bases respectively, with 14 bases between them. This CDR3 spans 15 amino acids. DNA for the CDR3: TGCGCCAGCAGCTTGCAAGGGATCGGCGGCTATGGCTACACCTTC. It translates to CASSLQGIGGYGYTF.